This T cell receptor beta chain was identified in a study of T-cell reconstitution after alpha-beta-depleted transplantation in children. General study findings and limits: Several hundred expanded graft clones reportedly were the source of alpha-beta T cells about two months after transplant. The high TCRbeta diversity at day 60 in some patients came from surviving recipient T cells and thymic progenitors. Newly generated T cells supplied most T-cell counts and diversity one year post-transplant.

Researchers prepared the TCRbeta library using unique molecular identifiers, the study reports. TCRdb re-derived calls from the PCR reads in MiXCR, one entry per CDR3 protein. The sample carries around 5,000 distinct CDR3 sequences, under 30% recorded once. Between the trimmed V and J ends, which lost 0 bases and 10 bases, there was a span of 3 bases. Germline values: CDR1 SGHAT, CDR2 FQNNGV. The CDR3 is 10 residues long. A remark on this clonotype: No antigen is known for it.

The J gene is TRBJ1-1, the V gene TRBV11-2; no definite D call. The sample was PBMCs, mostly from graft donor cells, taken 60 days after TCRalphabeta/CD19-depleted stem cell transplant. This receptor was obtained from a male patient aged 2-10 years who had a stem cell transplant for acute lymphoblastic leukemia, so the T cells may come from the graft donor. For the CDR3, the DNA is TGTGCCAGCAGCTTAGATCGAGCTTTCTTT. This sequence encodes CASSLDRAFF.